A selection of T cell receptor beta chains follows, all from one sample in a study of a mutant IDH1 vaccine in newly diagnosed glioma. Their target antigens are unknown. Using immunoSEQ multiplex PCR, the repertoire was profiled, and TCRdb retains in-frame clones only, with some absent. The sample yields tens of thousands of clones, about 89% seen once. The source was PBMCs, collected from a glioma patient whose treatment included an IDH1 peptide vaccine. The receptor source for this set is a man aged 35 to 55 with glioma. Each CDR3 is given with its conserved first and last residue. D genes are given only for firm matches. Size is stated for part of the rows, as once, few or many counts, or as a class when the clone is expanded.

j_call v_call clone_size d_call cdr3_aa cdr3_nt
TRBJ2-3 TRBV6-1 . TRBD2 CASSEPWEGADTQYF TGTGCCAGCAGTGAACCGTGGGAGGGAGCAGATACGCAGTATTTT
TRBJ2-3 TRBV2 . TRBD1 CASRLQGNKDTQYF TGTGCCAGCAGACTACAGGGGAACAAAGATACGCAGTATTTT
TRBJ2-1 TRBV7-8 once TRBD2 CASSLVASGVFEQFF TGTGCCAGCAGCTTAGTGGCTAGCGGGGTGTTTGAGCAGTTCTTC
TRBJ2-7 TRBV10-3 . . CAISDSGFREQYF TGTGCCATCAGTGATTCGGGATTCCGCGAGCAGTACTTC
TRBJ1-2 TRBV28 . . CASSFGGGRAGGYTF TGTGCCAGCAGTTTCGGCGGGGGGCGTGCGGGCGGCTACACCTTC
TRBJ1-1 TRBV7-9 . . CASSLAAGTEAFF TGTGCCAGCAGCTTAGCGGCAGGGACTGAAGCTTTCTTT
TRBJ1-5 TRBV19 . . CASSMGGSNQPQHF TGTGCCAGTAGTATGGGGGGGAGCAATCAGCCCCAGCATTTT
TRBJ2-3 TRBV9 . TRBD2 CASSVVGTSGSTQYF TGTGCCAGCAGCGTAGTTGGGACTAGCGGGAGTACGCAGTATTTT
TRBJ2-7 TRBV7-9 . . CASTAEYEQYF TGTGCCAGCACGGCGGAGTACGAGCAGTACTTC
TRBJ2-5 TRBV11-2 . TRBD2 CASRHSGGTQYF TGTGCCAGCAGACACTCGGGAGGGACCCAGTACTTC
TRBJ1-6 TRBV6-6 . . CASRRDLGSPLHF TGTGCCAGCAGGAGGGACCTGGGTTCACCCCTCCACTTT
TRBJ2-6 TRBV19 once . CASSGGGVSGANVLTF TGTGCCAGTAGTGGCGGAGGGGTCTCTGGGGCCAACGTCCTGACTTTC
TRBJ2-5 TRBV5-1 once . CASSLQGEETQYF TGCGCCAGCAGCTTGCAAGGTGAAGAGACCCAGTACTTC
TRBJ2-2 TRBV19 . . CANEDAGLRNGELFF TGTGCCAACGAAGATGCGGGCCTCAGGAACGGGGAGCTGTTTTTT
TRBJ2-2 TRBV5-1 . . CASSLQGPANTGELFF TGCGCCAGCAGCCTACAGGGACCGGCGAACACCGGGGAGCTGTTTTTT
TRBJ2-2 TRBV29-1 . . CSVVVGAANTGELFF TGCAGCGTTGTCGTTGGGGCCGCGAACACCGGGGAGCTGTTTTTT
TRBJ2-4 TRBV21-1 . . CASSRTLAKNIQYF TGTGCCAGCAGTCGGACGCTAGCCAAAAACATTCAGTACTTC
TRBJ2-3 TRBV9 . . CASSVGATTDTQYF TGTGCCAGCAGCGTGGGCGCCACCACAGATACGCAGTATTTT
TRBJ2-1 TRBV5-1 . TRBD2 CASSLDSSGRPQEQFF TGCGCCAGCAGCCTGGATTCTAGCGGGAGGCCCCAGGAGCAGTTCTTC
TRBJ1-3 TRBV14 . . CASSYRASSGNTIYF TGTGCCAGCAGCTACAGGGCGAGCTCTGGAAACACCATATATTTT
TRBJ1-5 TRBV7-9 few . CASSFGGPGQPQHF TGTGCCAGCAGCTTTGGGGGGCCAGGGCAGCCCCAGCATTTT
TRBJ2-1 TRBV10-3 . TRBD2 CAISGGTSGSDEQFF TGTGCCATCAGTGGGGGGACTAGCGGGAGTGATGAGCAGTTCTTC
TRBJ1-4 TRBV19 . . CASSIFWDGEKLFF TGTGCCAGTAGTATCTTTTGGGACGGTGAAAAACTGTTTTTT
TRBJ1-2 TRBV5-1 . . CASSLGGAADGYTF TGCGCCAGCAGCTTGGGGGGTGCGGCGGATGGCTACACCTTC
TRBJ1-5 TRBV30 once . CACRYSNQPQHF TGTGCCTGCCGCTATAGCAATCAGCCCCAGCATTTT
TRBJ2-3 TRBV4-1 . TRBD2 CASSQAPLAGGGADTQYF TGCGCCAGCAGCCAAGCCCCCCTAGCGGGAGGGGGGGCAGATACGCAGTATTTT
TRBJ1-2 TRBV2 few TRBD1 CASKVGGGDRAYGYTF TGTGCCAGCAAGGTCGGCGGAGGGGACAGGGCTTATGGCTACACCTTC
TRBJ2-7 TRBV10-3 . TRBD1 CAIRRDRDAYEQYF TGTGCCATCAGACGGGACAGGGATGCCTACGAGCAGTACTTC
TRBJ2-5 TRBV6-1 . TRBD1 CASRSRTGWKETQYF TGTGCCAGCCGTTCTCGGACAGGGTGGAAAGAGACCCAGTACTTC
TRBJ1-1 TRBV6-1 once TRBD1 CASSALGDRTF TGTGCCAGCAGTGCTTTGGGGGACAGAACCTTT
TRBJ1-1 TRBV6-1 once TRBD1 CASSEAGTGGSTEAFF TGTGCCAGCAGTGAAGCGGGGACAGGGGGGTCGACTGAAGCTTTCTTT
TRBJ2-5 TRBV19 . . CASSDPGGHGETQYF TGTGCCAGTAGTGACCCGGGGGGCCATGGAGAGACCCAGTACTTC
TRBJ1-3 TRBV11-2 . . CASSLVPPERVKSNTIYF TGTGCCAGCAGCTTAGTGCCCCCCGAGCGCGTAAAATCAAACACCATATATTTT
TRBJ1-3 TRBV18 few TRBD1 CASSLGTGGGNTIYF TGTGCCAGCTCACTAGGGACAGGCGGTGGAAACACCATATATTTT
TRBJ2-7 TRBV28 few . CASSLFMEQYF TGTGCCAGCAGTCTCTTTATGGAGCAGTACTTC
TRBJ2-7 TRBV5-4 . TRBD2 CASSSPGLAGPYEQYF TGTGCCAGCAGCTCACCGGGACTAGCGGGACCCTACGAGCAGTACTTC
TRBJ2-1 TRBV5-1 . . CASSLSPAGYEQFF TGCGCCAGCAGCTTGAGTCCGGCAGGCTATGAGCAGTTCTTC
TRBJ1-1 TRBV4-1 . . CASSPPTVNTEAFF TGCGCCAGCAGCCCCCCGACAGTGAACACTGAAGCTTTCTTT
TRBJ1-2 TRBV5-6 . . CASSLAPQQQTYYGYTF TGTGCCAGCAGCTTGGCCCCCCAGCAGCAGACGTACTATGGCTACACCTTC
TRBJ1-2 TRBV28 . . CAADRAGGYTF TGTGCCGCAGACCGCGCAGGTGGCTACACCTTC
TRBJ2-5 TRBV6-1 . . CAGKTRETQYF TGTGCCGGAAAAACTAGGGAGACCCAGTACTTC
TRBJ2-1 TRBV15 . . CATSRVDEQFF TGTGCCACCAGCAGAGTAGATGAGCAGTTCTTC
TRBJ1-1 TRBV19 . TRBD1 CASRRRWDRDPFF TGTGCCAGTAGGAGGCGTTGGGACAGGGATCCTTTCTTT
TRBJ2-7 TRBV18 . TRBD1 CASSPPGQGAYEQYF TGTGCCAGCTCGCCGCCGGGACAGGGGGCTTACGAGCAGTACTTC